This T cell receptor beta chain was identified in a study of blood T cells in healthy people across ages. Next came a second PCR, run for about 6 to 12 cycles, which used a sample-barcoded 5' primer along with a J-beta primer mix. Every sample returned 2.5 million or more CDR3-containing paired-end reads. TCRdb reprocessed the 5' RACE reads with MiXCR, giving one entry per CDR3 protein. In the table there are hundreds of thousands of distinct CDR3 sequences, around 50% of which are singletons. There are 13 residues in the CDR3. Trimming left V 3 bases short and J 2 bases short, with 10 bases between. Per germline, CDR1 DFQATT and CDR2 SNEGSKA (reference sequence).

The chain has TRBV20-1 and TRBJ2-5; a possible D gene is TRBD2 (6 bases). What was sequenced was blood. This TCR came from a man older than 75 in good health. CDR3 sequence: CSASRLDQETQYF. CDR3 nucleotides: TGCAGTGCTAGCCGACTAGATCAAGAGACCCAGTACTTC.